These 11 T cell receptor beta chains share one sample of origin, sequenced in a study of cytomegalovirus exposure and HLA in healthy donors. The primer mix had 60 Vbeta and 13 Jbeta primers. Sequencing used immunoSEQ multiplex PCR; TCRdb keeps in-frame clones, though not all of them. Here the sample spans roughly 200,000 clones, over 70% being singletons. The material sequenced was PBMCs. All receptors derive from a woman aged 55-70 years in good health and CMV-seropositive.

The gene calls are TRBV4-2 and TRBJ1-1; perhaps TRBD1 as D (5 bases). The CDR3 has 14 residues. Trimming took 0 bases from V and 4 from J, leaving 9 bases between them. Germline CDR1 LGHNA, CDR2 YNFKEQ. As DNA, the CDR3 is TGTGCCAGCAGCCAAGACGGGGGAACCACTGAAGCTTTCTTT. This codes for CASSQDGGTTEAFF.

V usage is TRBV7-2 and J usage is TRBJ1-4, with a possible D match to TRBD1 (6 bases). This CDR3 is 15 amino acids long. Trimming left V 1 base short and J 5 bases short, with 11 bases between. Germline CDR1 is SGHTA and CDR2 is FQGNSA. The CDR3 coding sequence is TGTGCCAGCAGCTTAGGTTTGGACAGAAATGAAAAACTGTTTTTT. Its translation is CASSLGLDRNEKLFF.

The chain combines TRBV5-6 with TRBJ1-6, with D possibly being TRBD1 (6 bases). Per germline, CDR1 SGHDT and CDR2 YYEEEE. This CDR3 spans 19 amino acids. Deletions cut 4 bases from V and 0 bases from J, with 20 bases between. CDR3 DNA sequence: TGTGCCAGCAGCGAGGGGAAGGAACAGGGTAGCTCCTATAATTCACCCCTCCACTTT. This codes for CASSEGKEQGSSYNSPLHF.

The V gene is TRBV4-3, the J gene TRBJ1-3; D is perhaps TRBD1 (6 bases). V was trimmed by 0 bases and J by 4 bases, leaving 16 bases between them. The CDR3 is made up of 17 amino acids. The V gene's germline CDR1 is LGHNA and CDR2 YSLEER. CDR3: CASSQDLRGASGNTIYF. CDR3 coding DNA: TGCGCCAGCAGCCAAGATCTACGGGGGGCGAGCGGAAACACCATATATTTT.

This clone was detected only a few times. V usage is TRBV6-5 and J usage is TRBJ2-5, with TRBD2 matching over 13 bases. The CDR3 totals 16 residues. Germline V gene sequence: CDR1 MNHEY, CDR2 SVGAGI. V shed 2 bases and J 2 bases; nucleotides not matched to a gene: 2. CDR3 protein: CASSYELAGGQETQYF. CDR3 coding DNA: TGTGCCAGCAGTTACGAACTAGCGGGGGGGCAAGAGACCCAGTACTTC.

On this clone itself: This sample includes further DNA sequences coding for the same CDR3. CDR3 region: CASSYSNRGVDSPLHF. The CDR3 nucleotides read TGTGCCAGCAGTTACTCGAATCGGGGGGTTGATTCACCCCTCCACTTT. This chain joins TRBV6-5 and TRBJ1-6; TRBD1 might be the D (5 bases). This CDR3 is 16 amino acids long. Germline-derived CDR1 and CDR2 are MNHEY and SVGAGI. V was shortened by 0 bases and J by 8 bases, with 14 bases between the two germline ends.

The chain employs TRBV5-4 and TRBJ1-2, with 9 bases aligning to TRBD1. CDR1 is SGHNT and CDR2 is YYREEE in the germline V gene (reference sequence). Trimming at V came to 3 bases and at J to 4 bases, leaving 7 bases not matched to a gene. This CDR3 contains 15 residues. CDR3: CASSSRDRVIYGYTF. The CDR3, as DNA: TGTGCCAGCAGCTCGAGGGACAGGGTGATCTATGGCTACACCTTC.

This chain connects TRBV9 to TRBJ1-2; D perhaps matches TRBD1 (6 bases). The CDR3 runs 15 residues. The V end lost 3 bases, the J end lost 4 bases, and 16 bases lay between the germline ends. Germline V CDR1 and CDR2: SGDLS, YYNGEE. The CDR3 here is CASSEVTGMAYGYTF. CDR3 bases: TGTGCCAGCAGCGAGGTTACAGGGATGGCCTATGGCTACACCTTC. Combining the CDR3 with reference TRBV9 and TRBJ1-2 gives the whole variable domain DSGVTQTPKHLITATGQRVTLRCSPRSGDLSVYWYQQSLDQGLQFLIQYYNGEERAKGNILERFSAQQFPDLHSELNLSSLELGDSALYFCASSEVTGMAYGYTFGSGTRLTVV.

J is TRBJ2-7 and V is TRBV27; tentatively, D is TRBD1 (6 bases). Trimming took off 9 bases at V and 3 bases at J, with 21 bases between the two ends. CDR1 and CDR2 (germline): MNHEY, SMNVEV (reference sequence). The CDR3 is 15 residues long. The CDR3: CASHATKTGDYEQYF. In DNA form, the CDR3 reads TGTGCCAGTCACGCTACAAAGACAGGTGACTACGAGCAGTACTTC.

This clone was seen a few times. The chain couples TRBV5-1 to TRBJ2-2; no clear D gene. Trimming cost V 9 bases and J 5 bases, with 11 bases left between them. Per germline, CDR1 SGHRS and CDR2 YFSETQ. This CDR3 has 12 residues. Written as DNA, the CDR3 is TGCGCCACCGCCCGAACAACCGGGGAGCTGTTTTTT. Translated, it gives CATARTTGELFF.

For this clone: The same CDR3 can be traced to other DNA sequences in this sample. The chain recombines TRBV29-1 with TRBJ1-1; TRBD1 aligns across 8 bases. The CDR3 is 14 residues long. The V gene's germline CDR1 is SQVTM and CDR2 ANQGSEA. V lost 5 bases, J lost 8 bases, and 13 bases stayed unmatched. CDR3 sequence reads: CSVLIASGGTEAFF. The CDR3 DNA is TGCAGCGTTCTGATCGCGTCAGGGGGCACCGAAGCTTTCTTT.